The rows below give T cell receptor beta chains drawn from one sample of a study of blood T cells in healthy people across ages. Each CDR3 protein is one row after TCRdb ran MiXCR on the 5' RACE reads. The data contain over 1,500,000 distinct CDR3 sequences, about 50% of them seen just once; the ten biggest clones take up 2% to 2.5%. Sequenced: blood. These receptors all come from a woman aged 40-49 years in good health. The CDR3 runs from the conserved cysteine through the conserved F or W. A D gene is named only where the DNA matches it firmly. Rows give clone size only sometimes, using once, few, many, or a class for an expanded clone.

d_call j_call v_call clone_size cdr3_aa cdr3_nt
. TRBJ2-7 TRBV2 . CASSEARDYNYNEQYF TGTGCCAGCAGTGAAGCGCGCGATTATAACTACAATGAGCAGTACTTC
TRBD1 TRBJ2-7 TRBV5-6 once CASSLGDREPEQYF TGTGCCAGCAGCTTGGGTGACAGGGAGCCCGAGCAGTACTTC
. TRBJ2-1 TRBV29-1 . CSVPRADYNEQFF TGCAGCGTCCCCCGAGCGGACTACAATGAGCAGTTCTTC
TRBD1 TRBJ1-6 TRBV9 . CASSVGARTGRDSPLHF TGTGCCAGCAGCGTAGGAGCGAGGACAGGGAGGGATTCACCCCTCCACTTT
TRBD2 TRBJ2-1 TRBV6-2/TRBV6-3 few CASSGTSGLNEQFF TGTGCCAGCAGCGGGACTAGCGGACTCAATGAGCAGTTCTTC
. TRBJ2-1 TRBV4-3 . CASSQVGAGNEQFF TGCGCCAGCAGCCAAGTTGGGGCGGGGAATGAGCAGTTCTTC
TRBD1 TRBJ1-2 TRBV7-9 . CVSSLDYGDRSYTF TGTGTCAGCAGCTTAGACTATGGGGACAGGAGCTACACCTTC
. TRBJ2-3 TRBV20-1 . CSAPPLLSSRDTQYF TGCAGTGCCCCGCCTCTACTGAGCAGTAGAGATACGCAGTATTTT
TRBD2 TRBJ2-7 TRBV20-1 . CSASRGGGGYEQYF TGCAGTGCTAGTAGGGGCGGGGGGGGTTACGAGCAGTACTTC
. TRBJ2-5 TRBV7-2 . CASSTDRPSYQETQYF TGTGCCAGCAGCACAGACAGGCCCTCGTACCAAGAGACCCAGTACTTC
. TRBJ2-5 TRBV7-9 . CASSPRDSIQETQYF TGTGCCAGCAGCCCCCGGGACTCGATACAAGAGACCCAGTACTTC
TRBD1 TRBJ1-2 TRBV25-1 . CASREQGEWGYTF TGTGCCAGCAGGGAACAGGGGGAGTGGGGCTACACCTTC
TRBD1 TRBJ2-1 TRBV29-1 . CSAWTGQAYEQFF TGCAGCGCCTGGACAGGGCAAGCCTACGAGCAGTTCTTC
TRBD1 TRBJ2-7 TRBV5-1 . CASSSGTVKDEQYF TGCGCCAGCAGTTCCGGGACAGTCAAGGACGAGCAGTACTTC
. TRBJ1-6 TRBV7-9 . CASSQREFNSPLHF TGTGCCAGCAGCCAACGAGAATTTAATTCACCCCTCCACTTT
TRBD2 TRBJ2-1 TRBV4-1 . CASSLADGGGNEQFF TGCGCCAGCAGCCTAGCGGACGGCGGGGGTAATGAGCAGTTCTTC
. TRBJ2-1 TRBV20-1 . CSARGILPVEQFF TGCAGTGCTAGAGGGATACTGCCCGTTGAGCAGTTCTTC
TRBD1 TRBJ2-2 TRBV13 few CASSPRGRTGELFF TGTGCCAGCAGCCCCAGGGGGCGCACCGGGGAGCTGTTTTTT
. TRBJ2-3 TRBV14 once CASSSPFGDLSTDTQYF TGTGCCAGCAGCTCCCCCTTTGGAGACCTTAGCACAGATACGCAGTATTTT
. TRBJ1-6 TRBV19 . CASSPRQGNSPLHF TGTGCCAGTAGTCCCCGGCAGGGTAATTCACCCCTCCACTTT
TRBD1 TRBJ1-2 TRBV28 . CASRPDRGFYYGYTF TGTGCCAGCAGACCGGACAGGGGGTTCTACTATGGCTACACCTTC
. TRBJ2-3 TRBV20-1 . CSARDARSTDTQYF TGCAGTGCTAGAGATGCTCGTAGCACAGATACGCAGTATTTT